Listed here are 26 T cell receptor beta chains from one sample, sequenced in a study of blood T cell repertoires in COVID-19. TCRdb keeps only in-frame clones here, not all; method: immunoSEQ multiplex PCR. The profile shows 130,000 or so clones, 70% to 90% of them singletons. The material sequenced was peripheral blood. The source is a human donor in a cohort sampled during active COVID-19.

This chain uses TRBV6-5 with TRBJ2-7, with D unclear. From germline, CDR1 is MNHEY and CDR2 SVGAGI. CDR3 size: 14 residues. Trimming stripped 6 bases from V and 0 bases from J, with 12 bases between. CDR3 sequence reads: CASRSAKSSYEQYF. The CDR3 DNA is TGTGCCAGCAGGAGCGCTAAAAGCTCCTACGAGCAGTACTTC.

This sequence joins TRBV7-6 and TRBJ2-1; TRBD1 matches 8 bases. This CDR3 spans 15 amino acids. Germline loops: CDR1 SGHVS, CDR2 FNYEAQ. V trimming: 5 bases; J trimming: 10 bases; junction bases outside the gene matches: 13. The CDR3 nucleotides are TGTGCCAGCAGCAGATCCGGGACAGGATGGGTCGAGCAGTTCTTC. Protein sequence: CASSRSGTGWVEQFF. The variable domain in full, completed from reference TRBV7-6 and TRBJ2-1, reads GAGVSQSPRYKVTKRGQDVALRCDPISGHVSLYWYRQALGQGPEFLTYFNYEAQQDKSGLPNDRFSAERPEGSISTLTIQRTEQRDSAMYRCASSRSGTGWVEQFFGPGTRLTVL.

V and J are TRBV19 and TRBJ1-6; a weak D match, TRBD1 (5 bases). The germline CDR1 and CDR2 sequences are LNHDA and SQIVND (reference sequence). This CDR3 comprises 14 residues. The germline V and J ends were trimmed by 6 bases and 6 bases, with 12 bases remaining between them. CDR3 sequence reads: CASSPQGSNSPLHF. The CDR3 DNA reads as TGTGCCAGTAGCCCTCAGGGTTCTAATTCACCCCTCCACTTT.

The chain has TRBV7-9 and TRBJ1-1; perhaps TRBD1 as D (6 bases). CDR1 is SEHNR, CDR2 FQNEAQ, per germline (reference sequence). V shed 2 bases and J shed 1 base, with 17 bases lying between them. The CDR3 extends over 17 amino acids. CDR3 region: CASSLIFTGIGNTEAFF. The CDR3 DNA reads as TGTGCCAGCAGCTTAATTTTTACAGGGATCGGGAACACTGAAGCTTTCTTT.

The chain recombines TRBV6-5 with TRBJ1-5; 9 bases line up with TRBD1. Trimming took 5 bases from V and 5 from J; bases not matched to a gene: 4. Germline loops: CDR1 MNHEY, CDR2 SVGAGI. The CDR3 extends over 14 amino acids. CDR3 in amino acids: CASSRDRAYQPQHF. CDR3 in DNA: TGTGCCAGCAGTCGGGACAGGGCATATCAGCCCCAGCATTTT.

This rearrangement joins TRBV29-1 to TRBJ2-7, with TRBD1 matching 7 bases. CDR3 size: 13 residues. The V segment lost 3 bases and the J segment 6 bases; nucleotides outside the gene matches: 8. Germline V lookup: CDR1 SQVTM, CDR2 ANQGSEA. The DNA of the CDR3 is TGCAGCGTTGATAGTGACAGGGCAGGCGAGCAGTACTTC. It is translated as CSVDSDRAGEQYF.

V gene TRBV10-3 combines with J gene TRBJ1-2; 11 nucleotides match TRBD1. The CDR3 runs 18 residues. V shed 2 bases, J shed 7 bases, and the junction held 15 bases outside the gene matches. CDR1 ENHRY and CDR2 SYGVKD come from the germline V gene. CDR3 protein: CAISEGSGGTGGFGGYTF. CDR3 DNA sequence: TGTGCCATCAGTGAGGGATCAGGCGGGACAGGGGGTTTCGGTGGCTACACCTTC.

This clone turned up a few times. The rearrangement uses TRBV2 and TRBJ1-4, with D maybe TRBD1 (5 bases). This CDR3 region has 14 residues. V lost 10 bases and J 5 bases, leaving 17 bases between the germline ends. Germline CDR1 reads SNHLY; CDR2 reads FYNNEI. DNA for the CDR3: TGTGCCATTAGGACGGACAACGAGAATGAAAAACTGTTTTTT. This gives the protein CAIRTDNENEKLFF.

J is TRBJ1-5 and V is TRBV27, with D perhaps TRBD1 (5 bases). V gave up 3 bases and J gave up 6 bases, with 12 bases separating them. Per germline, CDR1 MNHEY and CDR2 SMNVEV (reference sequence). This CDR3 spans 14 amino acids. The CDR3 reads CASSFAGLGQPQHF. The CDR3 nucleotides are TGTGCCAGCAGTTTCGCGGGGCTGGGTCAGCCCCAGCATTTT.

The chain couples TRBV9 to TRBJ1-4, with 7 bases aligning to TRBD1. J gave up 8 bases and V 0 bases, and 7 bases lay outside the gene matches. Per the germline V gene, CDR1 is SGDLS and CDR2 is YYNGEE. The CDR3 extends over 15 amino acids. CDR3 in amino acids: CASSVGGLGQEKLFF. Here the CDR3 DNA reads TGTGCCAGCAGCGTAGGAGGATTGGGACAGGAAAAACTGTTTTTT. The full variable domain, completed using reference TRBV9 and TRBJ1-4, is DSGVTQTPKHLITATGQRVTLRCSPRSGDLSVYWYQQSLDQGLQFLIQYYNGEERAKGNILERFSAQQFPDLHSELNLSSLELGDSALYFCASSVGGLGQEKLFFGSGTQLSVL.

This clone appeared a few times. The J gene is TRBJ1-4, the V gene TRBV5-1, with D maybe TRBD1 (6 bases). Trimming cost V 2 bases and J 9 bases, with 11 bases left between them. CDR1 SGHRS and CDR2 YFSETQ come from the germline V gene. This CDR3 region has 13 residues. In DNA, the CDR3 is TGCGCCAGCAGCTTAGGGCAGGGGCAAAAACTGTTTTTT. As protein: CASSLGQGQKLFF.

The genes are TRBV10-2 and TRBJ2-3; D not resolved. Trimming took off 4 bases at V and 3 bases at J, with 5 bases between the two ends. The CDR3 runs to 12 residues. Per germline, CDR1 WSHSY and CDR2 SAAADI. This CDR3 is CASSALTDTQYF. CDR3 DNA sequence: TGCGCCAGCAGTGCGTTGACAGATACGCAGTATTTT.

The count of this clone is one. V usage is TRBV6-6 and J usage is TRBJ1-3; a weak D match, TRBD1 (5 bases). V lost 6 bases and J lost 0, with 9 bases in between. CDR1 MNHNY and CDR2 SVGAGI come from the germline V gene (reference sequence). The CDR3 extends over 14 amino acids. This CDR3 reads CASSSGGSGNTIYF. The CDR3 DNA is TGTGCCAGCAGCTCCGGGGGCTCTGGAAACACCATATATTTT.

The chain combines TRBV28 with TRBJ1-5; the D gene is possibly TRBD1 (6 bases). The ends were cut back, 6 bases at V and 2 bases at J, with 17 bases in the middle. CDR1 is MDHEN, CDR2 SYDVKM, per germline. The CDR3 consists of 16 residues. CDR3 nucleotides: TGTGCCAGCAGACCACAGGGAATTGGCGGCAATCAGCCCCAGCATTTT. This sequence encodes CASRPQGIGGNQPQHF.

The rearrangement links TRBV30 to TRBJ1-4; 8 nucleotides agree with TRBD1. Looked up from germline, CDR1 is GTSNPN and CDR2 is SVGIG (reference sequence). V was pared by 8 bases and J by 4 bases, with 15 bases of the junction left unmatched. CDR3 length equals 16 residues. The CDR3 sequence is CALVGGQETYNEKLFF. DNA for the CDR3: TGTGCCCTCGTCGGGGGACAGGAGACGTATAATGAAAAACTGTTTTTT.

This clone appeared once. The chain employs TRBV7-9 and TRBJ2-3; TRBD2 matches at 10 bases. The ends lost 1 base at V and 2 bases at J; junction bases unmatched: 6. The V gene's germline CDR1 is SEHNR and CDR2 FQNEAQ (reference sequence). This CDR3 region has 17 residues. In nucleotides, the CDR3 is TGTGCCAGCAGCTTAGAGGTAGCGGGGGGATACACAGATACGCAGTATTTT. Translated: CASSLEVAGGYTDTQYF.

The genes are TRBV9 and TRBJ1-2; TRBD1 agrees at 10 bases. The length of the CDR3 is 15 residues. The J segment lost 8 bases and the V segment lost 0 bases, leaving 7 bases of the junction unmatched. The V gene's germline CDR1 is SGDLS and CDR2 YYNGEE. The CDR3 region has the DNA TGTGCCAGCAGCGTAGCTGTCGGACAGGGGGAAGGCTACACCTTC. It codes for CASSVAVGQGEGYTF. The full variable domain, with the rest looked up from reference TRBV9 and TRBJ1-2, is DSGVTQTPKHLITATGQRVTLRCSPRSGDLSVYWYQQSLDQGLQFLIQYYNGEERAKGNILERFSAQQFPDLHSELNLSSLELGDSALYFCASSVAVGQGEGYTFGSGTRLTVV.

The V call is TRBV6-6, the J call TRBJ2-1, with D tentatively TRBD2 (7 bases). Germline lookup yields CDR1 MNHNY and CDR2 SVGAGI (reference sequence). The length of the CDR3 is 14 residues. With 10 bases removed from V and 5 bases from J, the gap between germline ends came to 18 bases. The DNA for the CDR3 is TGTGCCACCAGCAGGAGGGGGGGCAACAATGAGCAGTTCTTC. Translation: CATSRRGGNNEQFF.

The chain couples TRBV4-1 to TRBJ2-2; 10 bases map to TRBD1. CDR1 and CDR2 (germline): MGHRA, YSYEKL. V dropped 6 bases and J dropped 6; count of bases not matched to a gene: 10. CDR3 length: 16 residues. For the CDR3, the DNA is TGCGCCAGCAGGAATGGACAGGGGGGCGGGTCCGGGGAGCTGTTTTTT. Encoded protein: CASRNGQGGGSGELFF.

This clone was counted many times. The J gene is TRBJ2-3, the V gene TRBV3-1 (or the pseudogene TRBV3-2); a weak D match, TRBD2 (5 bases). The CDR3 is 15 amino acids. Germline V gene data show CDR1 as LGHDT and CDR2 as YNNKEL (reference sequence). Trimming took 7 bases from V and 1 from J, leaving 15 bases between them. CDR3 DNA: TGTGCCAGCATGGCCACAAATAGCGGCACAGATACGCAGTATTTT. It yields the protein CASMATNSGTDTQYF.

This sequence joins TRBV6-5 and TRBJ2-2, with 10 nucleotides matching TRBD2. The CDR3 sequence is 15 residues long. J gave up 1 base and V 4 bases, and 0 bases lay outside the gene matches. CDR1 is MNHEY and CDR2 is SVGAGI in the germline V gene. This chain's CDR3 is CASSSSGGNTGELFF. CDR3 coding DNA: TGTGCCAGCAGTTCTAGCGGGGGGAACACCGGGGAGCTGTTTTTT.

The rearrangement uses TRBV14 and TRBJ2-6; TRBD1 is a possible D gene (5 bases). This CDR3 has 15 residues. Trimming shortened V by 3 bases and J by 3 bases, and 9 bases separated the two germline ends. Germline CDR1 is SGHDN and CDR2 is FVKESK. The CDR3 DNA follows: TGTGCCAGCAGCCAGATACAGGTTGGGGCCAACGTCCTGACTTTC. Its protein is CASSQIQVGANVLTF.

This clone has a handful of counts. The V and J genes are TRBV2 and TRBJ1-5; 7 bases match TRBD1. Germline V gene sequence: CDR1 SNHLY, CDR2 FYNNEI. V was clipped by 6 bases and J by 3 bases; unmatched bases: 8. The CDR3 contains 15 residues. The CDR3 loop is CASSDDRVNNQPQHF. The DNA of the CDR3 is TGTGCCAGCAGCGACGACAGGGTCAACAATCAGCCCCAGCATTTT.

This chain links TRBV9 with TRBJ1-2, with a tentative D call TRBD1 (6 bases). Germline CDR1 is SGDLS and CDR2 is YYNGEE. The CDR3 has 14 amino acids. Trimming took 3 bases from V and 0 from J, leaving 9 bases between them. The CDR3 sequence is CASSGGQPNYGYTF. Written as DNA, the CDR3 is TGTGCCAGCAGCGGAGGACAGCCTAACTATGGCTACACCTTC.

This chain joins TRBV29-1 and TRBJ2-2, with a tentative D call TRBD2 (5 bases). The germline V gene has CDR1 SQVTM and CDR2 ANQGSEA. This CDR3 region has 14 residues. V was shortened by 4 bases and J by 0 bases, with 9 bases between the two germline ends. CDR3 DNA sequence: TGCAGCGTTGGAAACGGGGCGAACACCGGGGAGCTGTTTTTT. Protein product: CSVGNGANTGELFF.

This clone is a singleton in its sample. This chain links TRBV18 with TRBJ1-5; D is perhaps TRBD1 (5 bases). Germline V CDR1 and CDR2: KGHSH, LQKENI. Trimming pared 3 bases from V and 7 bases from J, leaving 10 bases between. There are 13 residues in the CDR3. CDR3 DNA: TGTGCCAGCTCACCCAGGGTTGGCCAGCCCCAGCATTTT. This encodes CASSPRVGQPQHF.